This T cell receptor (beta chain) stems from a study of blood T cells in healthy people across ages. V lost 3 bases, J lost 6 bases, and 15 bases lay in between. The CDR3 totals 14 residues. In germline, CDR1 is LGHNA, CDR2 YNFKEQ. Isolated PBMCs totaled at least 6 million in each sample. Concerning this clonotype: Its antigen is still unknown.

General study points: There was a strong correlation between TCR beta diversity and naive T cell percentage.

Next came a second PCR, run for about 7 to 12 cycles, which used a sample-barcoded 5' primer along with a J-beta primer mix. Every single cDNA molecule received a tag from a template-switch adaptor with 12 random nucleotides. TCRdb re-analysed the 5' RACE reads in MiXCR, keeping a single row per CDR3 protein. This sample has about 800,000 distinct CDR3 sequences, with about 62% found just once. The chain is built from TRBV4-2 and TRBJ2-7; possibly TRBD2 for D (6 bases). The receptor's source is a man aged 25 to 40 in good health. The sequenced sample consisted of blood. CDR3 amino acids: CASSQTGVDGEQYF. In DNA form, the CDR3 reads TGTGCCAGCAGCCAGACGGGGGTAGATGGCGAGCAGTACTTC.